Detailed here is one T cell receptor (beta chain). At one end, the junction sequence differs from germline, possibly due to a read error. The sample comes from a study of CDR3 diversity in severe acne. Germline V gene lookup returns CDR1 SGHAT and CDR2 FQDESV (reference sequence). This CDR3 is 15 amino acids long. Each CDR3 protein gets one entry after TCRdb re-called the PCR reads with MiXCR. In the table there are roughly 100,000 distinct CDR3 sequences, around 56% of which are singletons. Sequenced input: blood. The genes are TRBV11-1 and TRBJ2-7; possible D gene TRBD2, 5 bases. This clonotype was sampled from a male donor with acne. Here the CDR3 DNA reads TGCGCCAGCAGCATTCGGACGGGAAAAATCTACGAGCAGTACTTC. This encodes CASSIRTGKIYEQYF.